Listed below are T cell receptor beta chains from one sample, sequenced in a study of blood T cells in healthy people across ages. MiXCR, applied by TCRdb to the 5' RACE reads, yields one record per CDR3 protein. The sample includes hundreds of thousands of distinct CDR3 sequences, 24% of them seen just once. The same sample was also used in a study of T cells of mothers and their children.

The sample was blood. The origin of the receptors is a boy younger than 18 in good health. Each CDR3 is given with its conserved first and last residue. Fields, in order: clone size, J gene, V gene, D gene, CDR3 protein, CDR3 DNA. The D gene is left open where the match is weak. Where a row states a size, it is once, few, many or the class of an expanded clone; other rows omit it.

>.|TRBJ2-7|TRBV27|TRBD1
CASSPTGQGAYEQYF
TGTGCCAGCAGTCCAACGGGACAGGGGGCATACGAGCAGTACTTC
>many|TRBJ2-5|TRBV18|TRBD1
CASSPDRGQETQYF
TGTGCCAGCTCACCCGACAGGGGACAAGAGACCCAGTACTTC
>few|TRBJ2-1|TRBV12-3/TRBV12-4|.
CASSFRPLGRSYNEQFF
TGTGCCAGCAGTTTTAGGCCCCTAGGGCGCTCCTACAATGAGCAGTTCTTC
>.|TRBJ2-7|TRBV20-1|.
CSASPSYGQYF
TGCAGTGCCAGTCCATCCTACGGGCAGTACTTC
>.|TRBJ2-7|TRBV5-1|TRBD1
CASSFDRANEQYF
TGCGCCAGCAGCTTCGACAGGGCCAACGAGCAGTACTTC
>once|TRBJ1-1|TRBV12-3/TRBV12-4|.
CASLLTPAGAEAFF
TGTGCCAGTCTACTAACGCCCGCGGGGGCTGAAGCTTTCTTT
>few|TRBJ2-1|TRBV4-1|.
CASSHPGLRSEQFF
TGCGCCAGCAGCCATCCGGGACTCCGTTCTGAGCAGTTCTTC
>many|TRBJ2-1|TRBV29-1|.
CSGIRSYNEQFF
TGCAGCGGCATCAGGAGCTACAATGAGCAGTTCTTC
>few|TRBJ2-5|TRBV11-2|.
CASSPRGTFTPSETQYF
TGTGCCAGCAGCCCCCGGGGGACCTTCACCCCATCGGAGACCCAGTACTTC
>once|TRBJ2-5|TRBV15|.
CATREPSLETQYF
TGTGCCACCCGGGAACCATCATTAGAGACCCAGTACTTC
>few|TRBJ2-5|TRBV12-3/TRBV12-4|TRBD1
CASSPSGTGPTETQYF
TGTGCCAGCAGTCCATCCGGGACAGGGCCAACAGAGACCCAGTACTTC
>few|TRBJ2-7|TRBV7-2|TRBD2
CASSVGLAGVYEQYF
TGTGCCAGCAGCGTGGGACTAGCGGGGGTCTACGAGCAGTACTTC
>few|TRBJ1-4|TRBV7-8|TRBD1
CASSPQGTGAEKLFF
TGTGCCAGCAGCCCCCAGGGGACAGGGGCCGAAAAACTGTTTTTT
>few|TRBJ2-3|TRBV7-3|TRBD2
CASSHGTNTDTQYF
TGTGCCAGCAGCCACGGGACTAACACAGATACGCAGTATTTT
>.|TRBJ2-7|TRBV20-1|.
CSASSPKYEQYF
TGCAGTGCTAGTTCCCCCAAATACGAGCAGTACTTC
>few|TRBJ1-1|TRBV10-3|.
CAISESRGYGTEAFF
TGTGCCATCAGTGAGTCGAGGGGGTACGGCACTGAAGCTTTCTTT
>few|TRBJ2-5|TRBV7-9|.
CASSLISQETQYF
TGTGCCAGCAGCTTAATCTCGCAAGAGACCCAGTACTTC
>many|TRBJ2-2|TRBV6-4|.
CASSDSAGLATGELFF
TGTGCCAGCAGTGACTCTGCGGGTCTAGCCACCGGGGAGCTGTTTTTT
>.|TRBJ2-1|TRBV5-1|TRBD2
CASERGGRADEQFF
TGCGCCAGCGAAAGGGGCGGGAGGGCCGATGAGCAGTTCTTC
>.|TRBJ2-7|TRBV27|.
CASSLGASGLEQYF
TGTGCCAGCAGTCTGGGGGCTAGCGGTCTAGAGCAGTACTTC
>few|TRBJ1-6|TRBV5-1|.
CASHNGLANSPLHF
TGCGCCAGTCATAACGGGTTAGCTAATTCACCCCTCCACTTT
>few|TRBJ2-7|TRBV20-1|.
CSASSTDGGEQYF
TGCAGTGCCTCCTCGACCGATGGGGGGGAGCAGTACTTC
>.|TRBJ2-1|TRBV19|.
CASSRSPYNEQFF
TGTGCCAGTAGTAGATCCCCCTACAATGAGCAGTTCTTC
>many|TRBJ2-1|TRBV6-2/TRBV6-3|TRBD2
CASRPGLAGDNEQFF
TGTGCCAGCAGACCCGGACTAGCGGGGGACAATGAGCAGTTCTTC
>.|TRBJ2-4|TRBV20-1|.
CSALARGGDLAKNIQYF
TGCAGTGCTTTAGCCAGGGGGGGGGACTTAGCCAAAAACATTCAGTACTTC
>.|TRBJ1-1|TRBV19|.
CASSTMNAGSNTEAFF
TGTGCCAGTAGTACCATGAACGCCGGATCGAACACTGAAGCTTTCTTT
>.|TRBJ2-2|TRBV5-1|.
CASSLVGGELFF
TGCGCCAGCAGCTTGGTTGGCGGGGAGCTGTTTTTT
>.|TRBJ1-4|TRBV7-9|TRBD1
CASRPRTGTGVEKLFF
TGTGCCAGCAGGCCACGTACAGGGACAGGGGTCGAAAAACTGTTTTTT
>.|TRBJ2-7|TRBV7-8|TRBD1
CASSLVGGAGGSYEQYF
TGTGCCAGCAGCTTAGTAGGTGGGGCAGGGGGCTCCTACGAGCAGTACTTC
>.|TRBJ2-7|TRBV9|.
CASSVAWGNYEQYF
TGTGCCAGCAGCGTAGCGTGGGGAAACTACGAGCAGTACTTC
>few|TRBJ2-7|TRBV20-1|TRBD2
CSGLSGGSYEQYF
TGCAGTGGACTGAGCGGGGGGTCCTACGAGCAGTACTTC